Each of the 27 T cell receptor beta chains below was sequenced from the same sample in a study of beta chain features in type 1 diabetes. Sequenced material consisted of expressed TCRB transcripts (all of the isolated RNA was reverse transcribed). Repertoires were generated with immunoSEQ multiplex PCR, while TCRdb's copy carries only in-frame clones and drops some. The data hold about 160,000 clones, with over 7.5% observed a single time. Sequencing was carried out using central memory CD4+ T cells from blood. Receptors were obtained from a woman between 18 and 30 years old in good health.

The chain recombines TRBV30 with TRBJ2-2; 13 bases fit TRBD2. After removal of 3 bases from V and 2 bases from J, the junction contained 0 bases not matched to a gene. CDR1 and CDR2 (germline): GTSNPN, SVGIG (reference sequence). This CDR3 has 15 residues. CDR3 sequence reads: CAWRGLAGNTGELFF. CDR3 DNA: TGTGCCTGGAGGGGACTAGCGGGAAACACCGGGGAGCTGTTTTTT.

Only a few counts were recorded for this clone. The J gene is TRBJ1-5, the V gene TRBV6-5, with 7 bases lining up with TRBD1. The CDR3 length is 14 residues. V gave up 5 bases and J gave up 6 bases; unmatched junction bases: 7. The germline gives CDR1 MNHEY, CDR2 SVGAGI. CDR3 DNA: TGTGCCAGCAGTCTCGACAGGGATAGTCAGCCCCAGCATTTT. Translation: CASSLDRDSQPQHF.

This clone has a handful of counts. This chain joins TRBV5-4 and TRBJ2-5; D perhaps matches TRBD2 (5 bases). This CDR3 has 18 residues. Germline V gene sequence: CDR1 SGHNT, CDR2 YYREEE (reference sequence). Trimming left V 4 bases short and J 0 bases short, with 22 bases between. The CDR3 loop is CASSARGVPRGHQETQYF. The CDR3 DNA sequence: TGTGCCAGCAGCGCTCGTGGGGTACCTAGAGGGCACCAAGAGACCCAGTACTTC.

This chain links TRBV5-1 with TRBJ2-5; 7 nucleotides line up with TRBD1. CDR1 is SGHRS and CDR2 is YFSETQ in the germline V gene. J was trimmed by 5 bases and V by 0 bases; bases with no gene match: 7. The CDR3 extends over 15 amino acids. CDR3 sequence: CASSLAGQALETQYF. CDR3 bases: TGCGCCAGCAGCTTGGCCGGACAGGCCCTGGAGACCCAGTACTTC.

The V gene is TRBV11-1, the J gene TRBJ1-1, with D hard to call. In germline, CDR1 is SGHAT, CDR2 FQDESV (reference sequence). CDR3 length: 13 amino acids. The V end lost 4 bases, the J end lost 4 bases, and 10 bases lay between the germline ends. CDR3 DNA: TGTGCCAGCAGCTGGGAGTGGGGCACTGAAGCTTTCTTT. Translated: CASSWEWGTEAFF.

The chain carries TRBV18 and TRBJ2-2; TRBD1 agrees at 9 bases. With 3 bases clipped from V and 1 base from J, the junction kept 3 bases outside the gene matches. This CDR3 region has 16 residues. Germline V CDR1 and CDR2: KGHSH, LQKENI. DNA of the CDR3: TGTGCCAGCTCACCTCAGGGACAGGGGAACACCGGGGAGCTGTTTTTT. It translates to CASSPQGQGNTGELFF.

The sample holds a few counts of this clone. V and J are TRBV6-5 and TRBJ1-2; tentatively, D is TRBD1 (5 bases). The length of the CDR3 is 14 residues. Germline V gene data show CDR1 as MNHEY and CDR2 as SVGAGI. V was cut by 6 bases and J by 4 bases, with 15 bases left in between. Written as DNA, the CDR3 is TGTGCCAGCAGCCCCTCGACAGAAGTCTATGGCTACACCTTC. As protein: CASSPSTEVYGYTF.

This clone was detected ten times or more. The chain couples TRBV28 to TRBJ1-6, with D possibly TRBD1 on 6 matching bases. Trimming pared 5 bases from V and 8 bases from J, leaving 19 bases between. The germline V gene has CDR1 MDHEN and CDR2 SYDVKM. The CDR3 extends over 16 amino acids. The CDR3 loop reads CASSAPPGAGDSPLHF. CDR3 coding DNA: TGTGCCAGCAGTGCCCCCCCAGGGGCCGGGGATTCACCCCTCCACTTT.

The chain is built from TRBV25-1 and TRBJ1-2; D unresolved. From germline, CDR1 is MGHDK and CDR2 SYGVNS. There are 12 residues in the CDR3. Trimming took 4 bases from V and 8 from J, leaving 11 bases between them. In DNA, the CDR3 is TGTGCCAGCAGTGTTTTGACGGAGGGCTACACCTTC. Its protein product is CASSVLTEGYTF.

The chain combines TRBV6-5 with TRBJ1-5; possible D gene TRBD1, 5 bases. The CDR3 is made up of 13 amino acids. The V end lost 6 bases, the J end lost 6 bases, and 12 bases lay between the germline ends. The V gene's germline CDR1 is MNHEY and CDR2 SVGAGI. The CDR3 region has the DNA TGTGCCAGCAGAAGGGGCAGTGGTCAGCCCCAGCATTTT. This encodes CASRRGSGQPQHF.

DNA for the CDR3: TGTGCCAGCCTGCCGCGACTAGCGGGAGGGAATGAGCAGTTCTTC. Its translation: CASLPRLAGGNEQFF. The chain uses TRBV28 and TRBJ2-1; TRBD2 aligns across 14 bases. There are 15 residues in the CDR3. V shed 8 bases, J shed 7 bases, and the junction held 7 bases outside the gene matches. Germline V gene sequence: CDR1 MDHEN, CDR2 SYDVKM.

The rearrangement uses TRBV2 and TRBJ1-5; a possible D gene is TRBD1 (5 bases). With 6 bases removed from V and 4 bases from J, the gap between germline ends came to 13 bases. The CDR3 runs to 14 residues. From germline, CDR1 is SNHLY and CDR2 FYNNEI. DNA for the CDR3: TGTGCCAGCAGGGGGCCTGAAACGAATCAGCCCCAGCATTTT. Translating gives CASRGPETNQPQHF.

This clone appeared a few times. The chain couples TRBV25-1 to TRBJ2-5; the match to TRBD1 covers 8 bases. Germline V gene data show CDR1 as MGHDK and CDR2 as SYGVNS. The CDR3 spans 14 residues. The V segment lost 4 bases and the J segment 5 bases; nucleotides outside the gene matches: 6. This chain's CDR3 is CASSAPGQAETQYF. The CDR3 coding sequence is TGTGCCAGCAGTGCCCCGGGACAGGCTGAGACCCAGTACTTC.

This clone occurred once. This rearrangement joins TRBV6-5 to TRBJ2-1; the D gene is possibly TRBD1 (5 bases). The CDR3 contains 15 residues. V lost 5 bases to trimming and J lost 4 bases, with 15 bases between them. From germline, CDR1 is MNHEY and CDR2 SVGAGI. CDR3 in DNA: TGTGCCAGCAGTCTGAGTGGGCCAGGGTACAATGAGCAGTTCTTC. Protein: CASSLSGPGYNEQFF.

This clone has just a few counts. This chain links TRBV5-1 with TRBJ1-1, with D unclear. Germline assignment: CDR1 SGHRS and CDR2 YFSETQ. This CDR3 is 13 amino acids long. V lost 6 bases and J 0 bases, leaving 9 bases between the germline ends. CDR3 amino acids: CASTTGMNTEAFF. The CDR3 coding sequence is TGCGCCAGCACCACGGGGATGAACACTGAAGCTTTCTTT.

This clone was picked up a small number of times. V is TRBV20-1 and J is TRBJ2-5; D unresolved. The CDR3 covers 10 residues. Germline CDR1 reads DFQATT; CDR2 reads SNEGSKA (reference sequence). V dropped 5 bases and J dropped 4 bases, with 5 bases sitting between them. The CDR3 loop is CSAHGETQYF. DNA of the CDR3: TGCAGTGCTCACGGAGAGACCCAGTACTTC.

V and J are TRBV6-1 and TRBJ2-7, with 10 bases aligning to TRBD2. V trimming: 3 bases; J trimming: 3 bases; junction bases outside the gene matches: 5. Looked up from germline, CDR1 is MNHNS and CDR2 is SASEGT. The CDR3 extends over 15 amino acids. For the CDR3, the DNA is TGTGCCAGCAGTGAGGGTAGCGGGGGGATCTACGAGCAGTACTTC. Translating it yields CASSEGSGGIYEQYF.

This chain connects TRBV11-2 to TRBJ1-1; D gene uncertain. V was clipped by 5 bases and J by 2 bases, with 12 bases between them. This CDR3 comprises 14 residues. CDR1 is SGHAT and CDR2 is FQNNGV in the germline V gene. The CDR3 DNA is TGTGCCAGCAGCCTATCCATATCAAACACTGAAGCTTTCTTT. Its protein product is CASSLSISNTEAFF. Looking up the rest from reference TRBV11-2 and TRBJ1-1 gives the full variable domain: EAGVAQSPRYKIIEKRQSVAFWCNPISGHATLYWYQQILGQGPKLLIQFQNNGVVDDSQLPKDRFSAERLKGVDSTLKIQPAKLEDSAVYLCASSLSISNTEAFFGQGTRLTVV.

A few counts support this clone. This sequence joins TRBV5-8 and TRBJ2-1; possibly TRBD2 for D (5 bases). CDR3 length: 13 amino acids. CDR1 is SGHTS and CDR2 is YDEGEE in the germline V gene. The V gene lost 4 bases and the J gene lost 10 bases, with 15 bases spanning the gap. For the CDR3, the DNA is TGTGCCAGCAGCACGTGGACTCCTAGGGAGCAGTTCTTC. It translates to CASSTWTPREQFF. Based on the CDR3 plus reference TRBV5-8 and TRBJ2-1, the full variable domain is EAGVTQSPTHLIKTRGQQATLRCSPISGHTSVYWYQQALGLGLQFLLWYDEGEERNRGNFPPRFSGRQFPNYSSELNVNALELEDSALYLCASSTWTPREQFFGPGTRLTVL.

The V and J genes are TRBV29-1 and TRBJ2-7, with 8 bases identical to TRBD1. Germline CDR1 and CDR2: SQVTM and ANQGSEA. Losses at the gene ends were 5 bases for V and 9 bases for J; bases not matched to a gene: 6. This CDR3 has 11 amino acids. CDR3 residues: CSVSDRGGQYF. For the CDR3, the DNA is TGCAGCGTTTCCGACAGGGGAGGGCAGTACTTC.

The chain carries TRBV4-2 and TRBJ1-1, with D possibly being TRBD1 (6 bases). This CDR3 is built from 15 residues. Trimming cost V 2 bases and J 3 bases, with 13 bases left between them. Germline V gene sequence: CDR1 LGHNA, CDR2 YNFKEQ. CDR3 sequence reads: CASSQQGTSDTEAFF. The CDR3 DNA follows: TGTGCCAGCAGCCAACAGGGGACCTCCGACACTGAAGCTTTCTTT.

This chain links TRBV2 with TRBJ2-5; unclear D gene. The germline V gene encodes CDR1 SNHLY and CDR2 FYNNEI. V was cut by 5 bases and J by 4 bases, with 8 bases left in between. The CDR3 is made up of 12 amino acids. CDR3 amino acids: CASSIGRETQYF. Written as DNA, the CDR3 is TGTGCCAGCAGTATTGGGCGAGAGACCCAGTACTTC.

This clone was detected a few times. The chain carries TRBV30 and TRBJ1-1, with 8 bases that match TRBD1. Germline CDR1 and CDR2: GTSNPN and SVGIG (reference sequence). Losses at the gene ends were 2 bases for V and 1 base for J; bases not matched to a gene: 6. The CDR3 contains 15 residues. The CDR3 region has the DNA TGTGCCTGGAGTAAACAGGGGGGAAGGAACACTGAAGCTTTCTTT. Its translation: CAWSKQGGRNTEAFF.

This clone was seen more than once but under ten times. This chain connects TRBV4-2 to TRBJ2-3, with 11 bases lining up with TRBD2. The V gene end was trimmed by 0 bases and the J gene end by 4 bases; junction bases not matched to a gene: 9. Germline V lookup: CDR1 LGHNA, CDR2 YNFKEQ. The CDR3 runs to 18 residues. The CDR3 sequence: CASSQDQRTSGFPDTQYF. In nucleotides, the CDR3 is TGTGCCAGCAGCCAAGATCAGAGGACTAGCGGGTTTCCAGATACGCAGTATTTT.

The chain has TRBV15 and TRBJ2-1, with no clear D. Germline V CDR1 and CDR2: LNHNV, YYDKDF (reference sequence). This CDR3 region has 15 residues. V dropped 3 bases and J dropped 0 bases, with 9 bases sitting between them. This chain's CDR3 is CATSSAGSSYNEQFF. CDR3 DNA: TGTGCCACCAGCAGCGCAGGAAGCTCCTACAATGAGCAGTTCTTC. Looking up the rest from reference TRBV15 and TRBJ2-1 gives the full variable domain: DAMVIQNPRYQVTQFGKPVTLSCSQTLNHNVMYWYQQKSSQAPKLLFHYYDKDFNNEADTPDNFQSRRPNTSFCFLDIRSPGLGDTAMYLCATSSAGSSYNEQFFGPGTRLTVL.

This clone was observed a few times. This sequence joins TRBV7-9 and TRBJ1-1, with D uncertain. There are 13 residues in the CDR3. The ends were cut back, 4 bases at V and 11 bases at J, with 17 bases in the middle. From germline, CDR1 is SEHNR and CDR2 FQNEAQ (reference sequence). CDR3 loop: CASSSQPQMEAFF. The CDR3 coding sequence is TGTGCCAGCAGCTCCCAGCCCCAAATGGAGGCTTTCTTT.

The chain uses TRBV18 and TRBJ1-1; TRBD1 might be the D (6 bases). The CDR3 runs to 15 residues. CDR1 and CDR2 from the germline V gene are KGHSH and LQKENI. The germline V and J ends were trimmed by 4 bases and 1 base, with 13 bases remaining between them. CDR3 coding DNA: TGTGCCAGCTCACAGCAGAGAGGGGGGAACACTGAAGCTTTCTTT. Its protein is CASSQQRGGNTEAFF.